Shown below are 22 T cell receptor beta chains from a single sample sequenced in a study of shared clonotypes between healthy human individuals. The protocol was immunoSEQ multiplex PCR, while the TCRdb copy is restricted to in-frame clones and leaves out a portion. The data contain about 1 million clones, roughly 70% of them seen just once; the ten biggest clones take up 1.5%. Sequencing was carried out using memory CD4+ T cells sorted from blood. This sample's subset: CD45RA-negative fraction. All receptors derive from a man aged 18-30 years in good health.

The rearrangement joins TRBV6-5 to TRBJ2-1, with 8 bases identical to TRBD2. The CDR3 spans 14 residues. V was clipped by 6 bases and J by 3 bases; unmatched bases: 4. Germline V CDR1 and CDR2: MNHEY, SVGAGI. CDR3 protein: CASRRTSSYNEQFF. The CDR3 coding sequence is TGTGCCAGCAGGAGGACTAGCAGCTACAATGAGCAGTTCTTC.

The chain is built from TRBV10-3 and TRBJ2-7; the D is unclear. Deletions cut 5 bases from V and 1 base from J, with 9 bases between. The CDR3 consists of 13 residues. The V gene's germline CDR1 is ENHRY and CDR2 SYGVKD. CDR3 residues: CAISPTDSYEQYF. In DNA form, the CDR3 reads TGTGCCATCAGTCCGACGGATTCCTACGAGCAGTACTTC.

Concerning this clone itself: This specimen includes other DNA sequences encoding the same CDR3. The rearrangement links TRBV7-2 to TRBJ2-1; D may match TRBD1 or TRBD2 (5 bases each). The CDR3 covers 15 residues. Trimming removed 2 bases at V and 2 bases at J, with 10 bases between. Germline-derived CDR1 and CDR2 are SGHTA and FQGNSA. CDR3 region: CASSLSWGTYNEQFF. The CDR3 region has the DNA TGTGCCAGCAGCTTAAGTTGGGGGACCTACAATGAGCAGTTCTTC. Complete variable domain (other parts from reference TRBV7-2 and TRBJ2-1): GAGVSQSPSNKVTEKGKDVELRCDPISGHTALYWYRQSLGQGLEFLIYFQGNSAPDKSGLPSDRFSAERTGGSVSTLTIQRTQQEDSAVYLCASSLSWGTYNEQFFGPGTRLTVL.

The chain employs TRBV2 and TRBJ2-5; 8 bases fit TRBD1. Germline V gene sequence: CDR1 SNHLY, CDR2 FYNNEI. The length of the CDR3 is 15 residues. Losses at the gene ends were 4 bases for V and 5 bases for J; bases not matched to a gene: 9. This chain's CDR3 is CASSVTDRGAETQYF. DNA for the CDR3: TGTGCCAGCAGTGTCACCGACAGGGGTGCGGAGACCCAGTACTTC.

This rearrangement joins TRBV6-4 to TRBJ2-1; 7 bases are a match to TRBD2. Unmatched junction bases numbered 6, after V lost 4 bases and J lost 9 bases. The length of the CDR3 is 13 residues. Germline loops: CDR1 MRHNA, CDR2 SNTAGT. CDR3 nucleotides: TGTGCCAGCAGTGCCCTTGGGGGGGGTGAGCAGTTCTTC. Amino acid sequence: CASSALGGGEQFF.

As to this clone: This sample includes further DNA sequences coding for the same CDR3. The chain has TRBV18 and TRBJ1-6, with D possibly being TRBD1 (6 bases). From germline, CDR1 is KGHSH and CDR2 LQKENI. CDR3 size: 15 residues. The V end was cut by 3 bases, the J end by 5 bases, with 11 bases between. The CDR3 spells CASSPPGANNSPLHF. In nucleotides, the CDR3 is TGTGCCAGCTCACCTCCAGGGGCGAATAATTCACCCCTCCACTTT.

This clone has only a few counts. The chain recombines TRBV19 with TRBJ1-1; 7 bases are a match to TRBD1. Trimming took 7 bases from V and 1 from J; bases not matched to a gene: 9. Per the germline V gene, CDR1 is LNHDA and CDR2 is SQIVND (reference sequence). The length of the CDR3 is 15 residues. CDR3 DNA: TGTGCCAGTACTCGGTTGGGGACAGCGAACACTGAAGCTTTCTTT. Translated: CASTRLGTANTEAFF.

The CDR3 coding sequence is TGTGCCAGCAGTGAAATAACGGCGTGGGGTGGGGTCCAAGAGACCCAGTACTTC. This translates into CASSEITAWGGVQETQYF. The chain employs TRBV6-1 and TRBJ2-5; no firm D call. The CDR3 is 18 residues long. Germline V gene data show CDR1 as MNHNS and CDR2 as SASEGT. V lost 2 bases to trimming and J lost 1 base, with 20 bases between them.

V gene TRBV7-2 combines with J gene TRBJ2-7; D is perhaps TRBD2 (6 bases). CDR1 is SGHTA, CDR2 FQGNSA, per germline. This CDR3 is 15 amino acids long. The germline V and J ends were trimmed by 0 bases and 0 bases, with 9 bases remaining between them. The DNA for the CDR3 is TGTGCCAGCAGCTTAGCGGCGGGGCTCTCCTACGAGCAGTACTTC. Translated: CASSLAAGLSYEQYF. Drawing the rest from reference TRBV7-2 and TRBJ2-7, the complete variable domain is GAGVSQSPSNKVTEKGKDVELRCDPISGHTALYWYRQSLGQGLEFLIYFQGNSAPDKSGLPSDRFSAERTGGSVSTLTIQRTQQEDSAVYLCASSLAAGLSYEQYFGPGTRLTVT.

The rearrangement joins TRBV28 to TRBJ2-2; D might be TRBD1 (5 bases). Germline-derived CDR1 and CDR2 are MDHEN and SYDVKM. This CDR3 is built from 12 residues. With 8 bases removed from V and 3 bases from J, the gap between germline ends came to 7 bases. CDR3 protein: CASPRDTGELFF. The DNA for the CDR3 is TGTGCCAGCCCCAGGGACACCGGGGAGCTGTTTTTT.

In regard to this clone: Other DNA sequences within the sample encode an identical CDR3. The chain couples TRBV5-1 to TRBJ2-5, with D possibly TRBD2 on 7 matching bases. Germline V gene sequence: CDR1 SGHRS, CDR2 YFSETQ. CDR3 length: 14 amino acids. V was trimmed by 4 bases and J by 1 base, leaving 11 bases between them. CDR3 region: CASSLGGVQETQYF. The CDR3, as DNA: TGCGCCAGCAGCCTAGGGGGGGTCCAAGAGACCCAGTACTTC.

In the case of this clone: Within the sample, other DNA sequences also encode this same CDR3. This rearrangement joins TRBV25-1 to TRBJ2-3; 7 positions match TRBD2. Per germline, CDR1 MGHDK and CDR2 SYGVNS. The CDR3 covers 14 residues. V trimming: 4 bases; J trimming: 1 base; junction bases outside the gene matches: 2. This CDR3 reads CASSVGGGTDTQYF. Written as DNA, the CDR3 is TGTGCCAGCAGTGTGGGGGGGGGCACAGATACGCAGTATTTT.

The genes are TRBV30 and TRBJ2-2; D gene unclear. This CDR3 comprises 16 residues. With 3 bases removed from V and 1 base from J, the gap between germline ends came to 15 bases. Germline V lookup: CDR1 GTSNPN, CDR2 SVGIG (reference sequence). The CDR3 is CAWRRKVSQNTGELFF. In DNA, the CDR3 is TGTGCCTGGAGACGCAAGGTCAGTCAGAACACCGGGGAGCTGTTTTTT.

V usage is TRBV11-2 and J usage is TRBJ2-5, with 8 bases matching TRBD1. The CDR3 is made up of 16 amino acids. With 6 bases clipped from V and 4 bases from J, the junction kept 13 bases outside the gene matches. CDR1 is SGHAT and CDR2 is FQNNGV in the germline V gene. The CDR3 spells CASRNPGRGRGETQYF. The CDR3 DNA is TGTGCCAGCAGAAACCCTGGCAGGGGGCGCGGAGAGACCCAGTACTTC.

CDR3 sequence: CASPDQLEGWETQYF. The CDR3 region has the DNA TGTGCCAGTCCGGACCAACTAGAAGGGTGGGAGACCCAGTACTTC. The chain uses TRBV6-4 and TRBJ2-5, with D tentatively TRBD2 (5 bases). Trimming took off 9 bases at V and 5 bases at J, with 22 bases between the two ends. The CDR3 spans 15 residues. Germline CDR1 MRHNA, CDR2 SNTAGT.

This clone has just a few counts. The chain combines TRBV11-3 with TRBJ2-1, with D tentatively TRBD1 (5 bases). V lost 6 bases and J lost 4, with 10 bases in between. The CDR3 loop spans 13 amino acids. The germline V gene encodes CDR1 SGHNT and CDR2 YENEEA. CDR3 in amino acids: CASSENRYNEQFF. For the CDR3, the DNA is TGTGCCAGCAGTGAGAACAGGTACAATGAGCAGTTCTTC.

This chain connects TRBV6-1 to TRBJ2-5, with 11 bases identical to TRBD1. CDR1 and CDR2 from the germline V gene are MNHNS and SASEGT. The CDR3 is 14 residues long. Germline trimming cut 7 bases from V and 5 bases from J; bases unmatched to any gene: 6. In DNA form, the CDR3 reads TGTGCCAGCAAAGGACAGGGGGCAACGGAGACCCAGTACTTC. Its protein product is CASKGQGATETQYF.

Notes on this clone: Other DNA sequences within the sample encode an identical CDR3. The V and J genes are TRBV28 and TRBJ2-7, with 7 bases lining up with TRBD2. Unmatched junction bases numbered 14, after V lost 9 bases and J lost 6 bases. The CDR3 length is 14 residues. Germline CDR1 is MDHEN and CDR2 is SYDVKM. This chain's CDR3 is CASPPPGGKAEQYF. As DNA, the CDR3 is TGTGCCAGTCCTCCCCCGGGGGGTAAGGCCGAGCAGTACTTC.

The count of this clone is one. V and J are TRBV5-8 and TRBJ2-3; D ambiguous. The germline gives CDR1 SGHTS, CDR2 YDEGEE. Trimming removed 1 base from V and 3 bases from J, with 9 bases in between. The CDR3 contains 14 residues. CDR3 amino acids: CASSLWPGTDTQYF. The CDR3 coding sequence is TGTGCCAGCAGCTTGTGGCCAGGTACAGATACGCAGTATTTT.

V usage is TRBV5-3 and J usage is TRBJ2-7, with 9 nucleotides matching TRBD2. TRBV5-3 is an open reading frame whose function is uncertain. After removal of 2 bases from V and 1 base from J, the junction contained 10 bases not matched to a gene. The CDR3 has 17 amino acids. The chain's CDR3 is CARSFIRQREVSYEQYF. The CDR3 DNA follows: TGTGCCAGAAGCTTCATTCGACAGCGGGAGGTTTCCTACGAGCAGTACTTC.

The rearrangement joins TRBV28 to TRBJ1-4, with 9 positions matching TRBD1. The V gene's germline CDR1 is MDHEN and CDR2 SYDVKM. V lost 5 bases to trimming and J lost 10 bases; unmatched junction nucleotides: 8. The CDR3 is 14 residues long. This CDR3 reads CASSMGQGGGKLFF. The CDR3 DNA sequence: TGTGCCAGCAGTATGGGACAGGGAGGAGGAAAACTGTTTTTT.

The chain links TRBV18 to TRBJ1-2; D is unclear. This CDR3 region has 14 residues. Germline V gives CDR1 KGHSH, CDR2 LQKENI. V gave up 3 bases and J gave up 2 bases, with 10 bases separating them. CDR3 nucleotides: TGTGCCAGCTCACCTCAGCCCGCGAACTATGGCTACACCTTC. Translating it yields CASSPQPANYGYTF.